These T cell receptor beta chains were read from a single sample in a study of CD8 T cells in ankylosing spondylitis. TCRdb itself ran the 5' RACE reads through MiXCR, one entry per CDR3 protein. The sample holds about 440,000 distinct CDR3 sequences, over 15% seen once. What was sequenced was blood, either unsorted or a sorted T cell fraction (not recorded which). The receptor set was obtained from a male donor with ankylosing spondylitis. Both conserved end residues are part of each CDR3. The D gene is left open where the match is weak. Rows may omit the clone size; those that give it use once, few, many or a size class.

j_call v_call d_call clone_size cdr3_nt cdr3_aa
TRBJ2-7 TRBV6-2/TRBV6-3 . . TGTGCCAGCCGGGACCAGGGACGTCTCGGCGCCGAGCAGTACTTC CASRDQGRLGAEQYF
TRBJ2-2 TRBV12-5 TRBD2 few TGTGCTAGTGGTTCACTAGCGGGGGGGACCGGGGAGCTGTTTTTT CASGSLAGGTGELFF
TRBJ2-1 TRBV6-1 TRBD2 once TGTGCCAGCAGCCGCACACTAGCGGCCTACAATGAGCAGTTCTTC CASSRTLAAYNEQFF
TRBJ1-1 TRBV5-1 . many TGCGCCAGCAGCTTCCTCAGTGGGTGGTTGAGCACTGAAGCTTTCTTT CASSFLSGWLSTEAFF
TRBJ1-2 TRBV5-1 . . TGCGCCAGCAGGCCTGGGCTACCCCGCGATGGCTACACCTTC CASRPGLPRDGYTF
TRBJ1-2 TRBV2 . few TGTGCCAGCAGTGAATTGGGTGTTGGCTACACCTTC CASSELGVGYTF
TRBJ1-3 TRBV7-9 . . TGTGCCAGCAGCTTCGAACAGACCTCTGGAAACACCATATATTTT CASSFEQTSGNTIYF
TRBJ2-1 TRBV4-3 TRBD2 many TGCGCCAGCAGCCAAGGTCCTAGCGGGGGGGCGGATGAGCAGTTCTTC CASSQGPSGGADEQFF
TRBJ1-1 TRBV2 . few TGTGCCAGCAGTGTCAGCACCTATGAAGCTTTCTTT CASSVSTYEAFF
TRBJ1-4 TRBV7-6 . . TGTGCCAGCTCGAGGGGGGTCTGGGCAACTAATGAAAAACTGTTTTTT CASSRGVWATNEKLFF
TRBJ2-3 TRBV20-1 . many TGCAGTGCTAGCCCGGACTCAATACCGAGAAGCACAGATACGCAGTATTTT CSASPDSIPRSTDTQYF
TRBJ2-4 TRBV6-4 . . TGTGCCAGCAGTGACTCGAGGGGTCGTCAAAACATTCAGTACTTC CASSDSRGRQNIQYF
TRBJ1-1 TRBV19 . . TGCCGGGGGCAGGAAGCTTTCTTT CRGQEAFF
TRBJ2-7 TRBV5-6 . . TGTGCCAGCACCAACCAGGGCAGGGGAAACTACGAGCAGTACTTC CASTNQGRGNYEQYF
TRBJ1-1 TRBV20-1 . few TGCAGTGCTAGAGGCGGTAATGCGAACACTGAAGCTTTCTTT CSARGGNANTEAFF
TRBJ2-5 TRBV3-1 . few TGTGCCAGCAGAAGCGGGACACCACTGTATCAGTACTTC CASRSGTPLYQYF
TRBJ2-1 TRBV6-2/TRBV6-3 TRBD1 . TGTGCCAGCAGTTACACGGGACAGACATACAATGAGCAGTTCTTC CASSYTGQTYNEQFF
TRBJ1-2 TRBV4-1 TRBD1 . TGCGCCAGCAGCCGAGGACAGGAATTTTATGGCTACACCTTC CASSRGQEFYGYTF
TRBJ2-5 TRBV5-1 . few TGCGCCAGCAGACGTGCCGGGACAACCCCAGAGACCCAGTACTTC CASRRAGTTPETQYF
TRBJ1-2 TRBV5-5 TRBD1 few TGTGCCAGCAGCCTCGACGGGACAGGGACCGACTACACCTTC CASSLDGTGTDYTF
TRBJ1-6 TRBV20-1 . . TGCAGTGCTCAACCGGGACACCAAAGAAGCTCCTATAATTCACCCCTCCACTTT CSAQPGHQRSSYNSPLHF
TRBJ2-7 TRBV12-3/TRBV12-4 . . TGTGCCAGCAGTTTTATTTGGCCGTCCTACGAGCAGTACTTC CASSFIWPSYEQYF
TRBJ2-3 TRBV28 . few TGTGCCAGCTCCACTCCTGGGACTTTGGAGGCAGATACGCAGTATTTT CASSTPGTLEADTQYF
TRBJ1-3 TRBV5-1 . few TGCGCCAGCAGCTGGGATCCAGGGGCTGGAAACACCATATATTTT CASSWDPGAGNTIYF
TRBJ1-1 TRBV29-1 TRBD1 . TGCAGCGTTGTGACAACAGGGGGCACTGAAGCTTTCTTT CSVVTTGGTEAFF
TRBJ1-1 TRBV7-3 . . TGTGCCAGCAGCTTAACGTCGCGGGGGGACACTGAAGCTTTCTTT CASSLTSRGDTEAFF
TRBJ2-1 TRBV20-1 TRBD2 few TGCAGTGCTAGGGGGGTAGCGGGAGTCTCGGGCAATGAGCAGTTCTTC CSARGVAGVSGNEQFF
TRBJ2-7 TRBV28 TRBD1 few TGTGCCAGCAGCTCCCTTGGGACAGGGAGGGACGAGCAGTACTTC CASSSLGTGRDEQYF